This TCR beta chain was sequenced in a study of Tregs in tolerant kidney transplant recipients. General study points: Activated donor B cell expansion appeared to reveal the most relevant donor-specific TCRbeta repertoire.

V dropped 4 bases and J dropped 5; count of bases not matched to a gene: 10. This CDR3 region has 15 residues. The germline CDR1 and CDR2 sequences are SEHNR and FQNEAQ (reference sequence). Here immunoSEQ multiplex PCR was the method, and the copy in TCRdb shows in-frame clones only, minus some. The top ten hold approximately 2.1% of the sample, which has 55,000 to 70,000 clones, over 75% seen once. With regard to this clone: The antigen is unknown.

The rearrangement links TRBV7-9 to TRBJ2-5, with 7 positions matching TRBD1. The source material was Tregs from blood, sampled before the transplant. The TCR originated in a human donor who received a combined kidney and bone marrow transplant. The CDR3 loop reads CASSSTRGYRETQYF. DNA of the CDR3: TGTGCCAGCAGCTCAACCAGGGGGTACCGCGAGACCCAGTACTTC.